This is a list of T cell receptor beta chains from one sample in a study of early T cells in non-severe SARS-CoV-2 infection. TCRdb ran MiXCR on the 5' RACE reads and lists one entry per CDR3 protein. The sample shows over 45,000 distinct CDR3 sequences, around 6% of them seen only once. Material: whole blood. Every receptor here comes from an adult who was a healthcare worker with PCR-confirmed SARS-CoV-2 infection or an uninfected control (not recorded which). CDR3s include the opening cysteine and the closing phenylalanine or tryptophan. Each record gives: J gene, D gene, clone size, V gene, CDR3 protein, CDR3 DNA. The D gene is left open where the match is weak. Clone size is not always given. Where it is, it says once, few, many or a class for expanded clones.

J: TRBJ1-6
D: TRBD1
size: many
V: TRBV20-1
CDR3: CSAREPTGDNSPLHF
DNA: TGCAGTGCTAGAGAACCGACAGGGGATAATTCACCCCTCCACTTT

J: TRBJ2-1
D: NA
size: many
V: TRBV6-2/TRBV6-3
CDR3: CASGLLEQFF
DNA: TGTGCCAGCGGACTATTAGAGCAGTTCTTC

J: TRBJ1-1
D: NA
size: NA
V: TRBV10-3
CDR3: CAISPARDTEAFF
DNA: TGTGCCATCAGCCCGGCCAGGGACACTGAAGCTTTCTTT

J: TRBJ1-6
D: NA
size: many
V: TRBV12-5
CDR3: CASGLGAGSNSPLHF
DNA: TGTGCTAGTGGTTTGGGGGCCGGTTCCAACTCACCCCTCCACTTT

J: TRBJ2-7
D: NA
size: NA
V: TRBV20-1
CDR3: CSANLRNEQYF
DNA: TGCAGTGCTAACCTTCGTAACGAGCAGTACTTC

J: TRBJ2-5
D: TRBD2
size: NA
V: TRBV20-1
CDR3: CSGQTSGGAQETQYF
DNA: TGCAGTGGTCAGACTAGCGGGGGGGCCCAGGAGACCCAGTACTTC

J: TRBJ2-3
D: TRBD2
size: many
V: TRBV7-9
CDR3: CASSFLAGDTQYF
DNA: TGTGCCAGCAGCTTCCTAGCGGGAGACACACAGTATTTT

J: TRBJ2-2
D: NA
size: many
V: TRBV20-1
CDR3: CSARPPGVSGELFF
DNA: TGCAGTGCTAGGCCCCCGGGAGTCTCCGGGGAGCTGTTTTTT

J: TRBJ2-3
D: TRBD2
size: few
V: TRBV29-1
CDR3: CSGVWAGAGYF
DNA: TGCAGCGGCGTTTGGGCGGGAGCGGGCTATTTT

J: TRBJ1-1
D: NA
size: NA
V: TRBV7-9
CDR3: CASSSDRNTEAFF
DNA: TGTGCCAGCAGCTCAGACAGGAACACTGAAGCTTTCTTT

J: TRBJ2-7
D: TRBD2
size: many
V: TRBV20-1
CDR3: CSARLAGGPYEQYF
DNA: TGCAGTGCTCGACTAGCGGGAGGGCCATACGAGCAGTACTTC

J: TRBJ2-1
D: TRBD2
size: many
V: TRBV4-1
CDR3: CASSQRLTSGRDRSNEQFF
DNA: TGCGCCAGCAGCCAACGTCTTACTAGCGGGAGGGATCGTAGCAATGAGCAGTTCTTC

J: TRBJ2-5
D: TRBD1
size: NA
V: TRBV7-7
CDR3: CASSSGTVQETQYF
DNA: TGTGCCAGCAGCTCCGGGACAGTCCAAGAGACCCAGTACTTC

J: TRBJ2-2
D: NA
size: few
V: TRBV9
CDR3: CASSVGLTNTGELFF
DNA: TGTGCCAGCAGCGTAGGACTAACCAACACCGGGGAGCTGTTTTTT

J: TRBJ2-1
D: TRBD2
size: NA
V: TRBV5-1
CDR3: CATSGLAGGEQFF
DNA: TGCGCCACCTCCGGACTAGCGGGAGGGGAGCAGTTCTTC

J: TRBJ2-7
D: TRBD1
size: many
V: TRBV7-9
CDR3: CASSSLWQGVFEQYF
DNA: TGTGCCAGCAGCTCCTTGTGGCAGGGGGTGTTCGAGCAGTACTTC

J: TRBJ2-1
D: NA
size: many
V: TRBV21-1
CDR3: CASSPGGGRLTYEQFF
DNA: TGTGCCAGCAGCCCCGGCGGGGGGCGCCTGACTTATGAGCAGTTCTTC